The clone carrying this T cell receptor beta chain has a handful of counts. Its target is unknown. Germline CDR1 and CDR2: KGHDR and SFDVKD. The CDR3 runs to 15 residues. Trimming took 2 bases from V and 5 from J; bases not matched to a gene: 3. The entry originates in a study of vaccination and CD4 T cells after COVID-19. CD4+ T cells that had been cultured provided DNA sequenced with the Oncomine TCR Beta short-read assay. TCRdb independently ran MiXCR on the PCR reads; one entry per CDR3 protein. The sample records approximately 14,000 distinct CDR3 sequences, 21% being singletons. Regarding treatment: approximately 9-day PBMC culture with coronavirus spike peptide pools or control peptides (ViraFEST assay).

The gene calls are TRBV24-1 and TRBJ1-2; TRBD1 matches at 11 bases. Specimen: CD4+ T cells from blood, cultured in vitro, collected before SARS-CoV-2 vaccination. The receptor comes from a human donor who received a COVID-19 vaccine. This CDR3 is CATSDSGQGAYGYTF. In DNA form, the CDR3 reads TGTGCCACCAGTGATTCTGGACAGGGGGCGTATGGCTACACCTTC.